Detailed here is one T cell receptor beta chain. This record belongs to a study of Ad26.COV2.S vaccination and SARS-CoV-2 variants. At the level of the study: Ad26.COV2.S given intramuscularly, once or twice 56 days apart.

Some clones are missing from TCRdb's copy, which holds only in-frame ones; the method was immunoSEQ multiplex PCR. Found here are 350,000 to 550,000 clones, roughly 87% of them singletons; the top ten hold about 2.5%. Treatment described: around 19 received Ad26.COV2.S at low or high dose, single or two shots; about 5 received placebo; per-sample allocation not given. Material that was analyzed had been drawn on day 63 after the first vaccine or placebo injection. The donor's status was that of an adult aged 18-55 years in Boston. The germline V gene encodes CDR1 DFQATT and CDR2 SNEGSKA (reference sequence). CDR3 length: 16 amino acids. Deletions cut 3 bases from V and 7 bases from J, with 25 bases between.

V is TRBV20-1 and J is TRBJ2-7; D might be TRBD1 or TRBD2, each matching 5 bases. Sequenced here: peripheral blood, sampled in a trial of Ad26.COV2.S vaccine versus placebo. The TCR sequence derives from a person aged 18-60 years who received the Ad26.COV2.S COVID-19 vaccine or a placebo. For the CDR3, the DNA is TGCAGTGCTAGTGGTGGGGGTCGGAGTACTAATGAAGAGCAGTACTTC. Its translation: CSASGGGRSTNEEQYF.